The 32 T cell receptor beta chains reported below all come from one sample, sequenced in a study of T cells expressing NK-cell markers. Using the 5' RACE reads, TCRdb records one entry per CDR3 protein without DNA. The listing records fewer than 300,000 distinct CDR3 sequences. Material for sequencing was blood T cells: a sorted CD56 or NKG2C T cell subset, CD4+ or CD8+ T cells, or bulk PBMC T cells (not recorded which). The source of these receptors is a woman aged 18 to 75 in good health.

The J gene is TRBJ1-1, the V gene TRBV18; with no DNA, the TCRdb D assignment of TRBD1 cannot be verified. Germline CDR1 is KGHSH and CDR2 is LQKENI. The CDR3 spans 16 residues. CDR3 sequence: CASSRDLGQTNTEAFF.

The chain combines TRBV19 with TRBJ2-5; absent DNA, TCRdb's TRBD1 call cannot be checked. Germline CDR1 and CDR2: LNHDA and SQIVND (reference sequence). The CDR3 consists of 13 residues. CDR3 amino acids: CASGTGGMKTQYF.

The gene calls are TRBV5-6 and TRBJ1-1. Per the germline V gene, CDR1 is SGHDT and CDR2 is YYEEEE. The CDR3 length is 12 residues. The CDR3 spells CASSLGHREAFF. Based on the CDR3 plus reference TRBV5-6 and TRBJ1-1, the full variable domain is DAGVTQSPTHLIKTRGQQVTLRCSPKSGHDTVSWYQQALGQGPQFIFQYYEEEERQRGNFPDRFSGHQFPNYSSELNVNALLLGDSALYLCASSLGHREAFFGQGTRLTVV.

The chain uses TRBV7-2 and TRBJ2-1. The CDR3 extends over 14 amino acids. Germline V gene sequence: CDR1 SGHTA, CDR2 FQGNSA. The CDR3 loop is CASSLALTYNEQFF.

The chain has TRBV9 and TRBJ2-1. Germline loops: CDR1 SGDLS, CDR2 YYNGEE. The length of the CDR3 is 15 residues. CDR3 residues: CASSVGHPSYNEQFF.

This chain uses TRBV30 with TRBJ2-7. The germline V gene encodes CDR1 GTSNPN and CDR2 SVGIG (reference sequence). This CDR3 is built from 13 residues. CDR3 region: CAWRKEGPYEQYF.

The J gene is TRBJ1-1, the V gene TRBV7-9. This CDR3 spans 13 amino acids. Germline V gene sequence: CDR1 SEHNR, CDR2 FQNEAQ (reference sequence). The CDR3 loop is CASSPTLGTEAFF.

This rearrangement joins TRBV6-2 or TRBV6-3 to TRBJ2-1. The CDR3 runs 15 residues. The germline V gene has CDR1 MNHEY and CDR2 SVGEGT. This CDR3 reads CASSYPVGIKNEQFF.

The chain employs TRBV7-2 and TRBJ2-1; TCRdb's assignment of TRBD1 cannot be checked, as there is no DNA. The CDR3 totals 17 residues. Germline CDR1 reads SGHTA; CDR2 reads FQGNSA. The CDR3 here is CASSRTPTGTGANEQFF.

This chain joins TRBV29-1 and TRBJ1-1; TCRdb gives TRBD1 as the D gene, but with no DNA this cannot be confirmed. CDR3 size: 13 residues. Germline V lookup: CDR1 SQVTM, CDR2 ANQGSEA. CDR3 sequence reads: CSGSSGQNTEAFF.

The chain links TRBV7-2 to TRBJ2-3. CDR1 SGHTA and CDR2 FQGNSA come from the germline V gene. CDR3 length: 13 residues. CDR3 protein: CASSVQRPDTQYF.

The chain combines TRBV5-1 with TRBJ1-2; absent DNA, TCRdb's TRBD1 call cannot be checked. CDR1 and CDR2 from the germline V gene are SGHRS and YFSETQ. CDR3 length: 13 amino acids. CDR3 sequence reads: CASRGSPRYGYTF.

CDR3 in amino acids: CASSLAPRGSYNEQFF. The chain links TRBV7-6 to TRBJ2-1; TCRdb returns TRBD2, unconfirmable since there is no DNA. From germline, CDR1 is SGHVS and CDR2 FNYEAQ. This CDR3 spans 16 amino acids.

The V gene is TRBV20-1, the J gene TRBJ2-7; the D call from TCRdb, TRBD2, cannot be confirmed without DNA. This CDR3 is built from 14 residues. Germline CDR1 DFQATT, CDR2 SNEGSKA (reference sequence). CDR3 sequence reads: CSASWGRSVQEQYF.

J is TRBJ2-5 and V is TRBV9; the TCRdb call, TRBD2, lacks DNA for checking. In germline, CDR1 is SGDLS, CDR2 YYNGEE. The CDR3 covers 15 residues. Here the CDR3 reads CASSSGLAGRETQYF. The full variable domain, its missing parts supplied by reference TRBV9 and TRBJ2-5, is DSGVTQTPKHLITATGQRVTLRCSPRSGDLSVYWYQQSLDQGLQFLIQYYNGEERAKGNILERFSAQQFPDLHSELNLSSLELGDSALYFCASSSGLAGRETQYFGPGTRLLVL.

V is TRBV5-1 and J is TRBJ2-5. This CDR3 has 16 residues. Germline loops: CDR1 SGHRS, CDR2 YFSETQ. Here the CDR3 reads CASSLESGRAQETQYF.

The chain is built from TRBV29-1 and TRBJ2-7; the D gene TCRdb calls, TRBD1, cannot be checked with no DNA. The CDR3 length is 12 residues. CDR1 and CDR2 (germline): SQVTM, ANQGSEA. The CDR3 loop is CSVVTGFGEQYF.

The chain joins TRBV6-2 or TRBV6-3 to TRBJ2-6; TCRdb's assignment of TRBD2 cannot be checked, as there is no DNA. The length of the CDR3 is 17 residues. The germline gives CDR1 MNHEY, CDR2 SVGEGT. This chain's CDR3 is CASTSPTFPAGANVLTF.

The chain combines TRBV29-1 with TRBJ2-1. The CDR3 spans 11 residues. From germline, CDR1 is SQVTM and CDR2 ANQGSEA. CDR3 sequence reads: CSVYWHNEQFF.

The V call is TRBV4-3, the J call TRBJ1-4. The germline V gene encodes CDR1 LGHNA and CDR2 YSLEER. This CDR3 is 15 amino acids long. The CDR3 sequence is CASSLSPRSNEKLFF.

The genes are TRBV4-1 and TRBJ2-2; the D call of TRBD2 rests on TCRdb alone, since no DNA is present to check it. The CDR3 is made up of 20 amino acids. Germline CDR1 reads MGHRA; CDR2 reads YSYEKL. CDR3 sequence: CASSPRGSAEGPANTGELFF.

This sequence joins TRBV12-3 or TRBV12-4 and TRBJ2-7; TCRdb selects TRBD1, and the lack of DNA leaves this call unchecked. CDR3 size: 12 residues. The CDR3 here is CASSGQGYEQYF.

The gene calls are TRBV12-3 or TRBV12-4 and TRBJ1-3. This CDR3 contains 16 residues. The CDR3: CANSRGGVDSGNTIYF.

CDR3 residues: CASRRDRGGERYEQYF. V gene TRBV28 combines with J gene TRBJ2-7; TCRdb's D call of TRBD1 is untestable without DNA. This CDR3 has 16 amino acids. Germline V lookup: CDR1 MDHEN, CDR2 SYDVKM.

The V call is TRBV20-1, the J call TRBJ2-3; TCRdb's D call of TRBD2 is untestable without DNA. The CDR3 sequence is 15 residues long. CDR1 and CDR2 (germline): DFQATT, SNEGSKA (reference sequence). CDR3 protein: CSPKVGTSVTDTQYF.

The chain couples TRBV10-3 to TRBJ1-1; TCRdb indicates TRBD1, and absent DNA this call remains unverified. In germline, CDR1 is ENHRY, CDR2 SYGVKD. The CDR3 is made up of 14 amino acids. CDR3 in amino acids: CAISAQGGDTEAFF.

The gene calls are TRBV20-1 and TRBJ1-2; TCRdb gives TRBD1 as the D gene, but with no DNA this cannot be confirmed. In germline, CDR1 is DFQATT, CDR2 SNEGSKA (reference sequence). The CDR3 is 15 residues long. CDR3 protein: CSARPPSGGVYGYTF.

The chain is built from TRBV6-2 or TRBV6-3 and TRBJ2-1; the TCRdb call, TRBD2, lacks DNA for checking. The CDR3 covers 14 residues. CDR1 and CDR2 (germline): MNHEY, SVGEGT. This chain's CDR3 is CASSGNGGYNEQFF.

The chain employs TRBV7-2 and TRBJ2-1; lacking DNA, the TRBD2 call made by TCRdb goes unchecked. The CDR3 extends over 13 amino acids. Germline V gene lookup returns CDR1 SGHTA and CDR2 FQGNSA. The CDR3 protein is CASSFTIAGEQFF. The complete variable domain, with remaining parts taken from reference TRBV7-2 and TRBJ2-1, reads GAGVSQSPSNKVTEKGKDVELRCDPISGHTALYWYRQSLGQGLEFLIYFQGNSAPDKSGLPSDRFSAERTGGSVSTLTIQRTQQEDSAVYLCASSFTIAGEQFFGPGTRLTVL.

The chain is built from TRBV10-3 and TRBJ1-2; the D call of TRBD1 rests on TCRdb alone, since no DNA is present to check it. Germline V gene data show CDR1 as ENHRY and CDR2 as SYGVKD. The CDR3 spans 13 residues. CDR3 sequence reads: CAISVAGDDGYTF.

The CDR3 sequence is CASSQDASTDTQYF. This chain uses TRBV3-1 with TRBJ2-3. CDR3 length: 14 residues. Per the germline V gene, CDR1 is LGHDT and CDR2 is YNNKEL (reference sequence).

V and J are TRBV12-3 or TRBV12-4 and TRBJ1-2. This CDR3 comprises 13 residues. The CDR3 protein is CASSLQGGSGYTF.